Listed here are 17 T cell receptor beta chains from one sample, sequenced in a study of blood T cells in healthy people across ages (dated by TCRdb to the mid-2010s). Library preparation employed 5' RACE. The sample was run on an Illumina HiSeq 2500. A second roughly 6 to 11 cycle PCR used a sample-barcoded 5' primer and a J-beta primer mix. The raw public reads went through TCRdb reprocessing: fastp at Q25, MiXCR clone calling, in-frame beta chains kept. Every entry covers one CDR3 protein and lists the most common genes and DNA from its rows. This sample is represented by over 1,500,000 distinct CDR3 sequences; 49% of them were singletons. Jointly, the top ten make up around 2.1% of the sample. Sequences were obtained from blood. All receptors come from a woman aged 40-49 years in good health.

The V and J genes are TRBV15 and TRBJ2-1; possibly TRBD2 for D (7 bases). Trimming removed 2 bases at V and 10 bases at J, with 24 bases between. CDR1 is LNHNV and CDR2 is YYDKDF in the germline V gene (reference sequence). This CDR3 has 17 residues. CDR3 in amino acids: CATSRKNGGSWGGEQFF. The CDR3 nucleotides read TGTGCCACCAGCAGAAAAAACGGGGGCTCATGGGGGGGCGAGCAGTTCTTC.

V and J are TRBV12-3 or TRBV12-4 and TRBJ2-7, with 11 bases identical to TRBD1. The CDR3 totals 15 residues. J gave up 4 bases and V 3 bases, and 5 bases lay outside the gene matches. CDR3 nucleotide sequence: TGTGCCAGCAGTTTCGCCGGGACAGGGGGTTACGAGCAGTACTTC. Its protein is CASSFAGTGGYEQYF.

The chain's CDR3 is CSAAQTGDTEAFF. The CDR3 DNA sequence: TGCAGTGCTGCTCAAACAGGGGACACTGAAGCTTTCTTT. The rearrangement joins TRBV20-1 to TRBJ1-1; 7 bases align to TRBD1. V shed 5 bases, J shed 3 bases, and the junction held 6 bases outside the gene matches. The CDR3 is made up of 13 amino acids. Germline V CDR1 and CDR2: DFQATT, SNEGSKA (reference sequence).

The CDR3 is CASSQGDEEDTQYF. CDR3 nucleotide sequence: TGCGCCAGCAGCCAAGGAGACGAGGAGGATACGCAGTATTTT. The rearrangement joins TRBV4-3 to TRBJ2-3; D call uncertain. V was trimmed by 1 base and J by 6 bases, leaving 11 bases between them. CDR1 is LGHNA, CDR2 YSLEER, per germline. The CDR3 is 14 amino acids.

The gene calls are TRBV2 and TRBJ2-7, with a tentative D call TRBD2 (7 bases). Trimming took off 4 bases at V and 5 bases at J, with 15 bases between the two ends. Germline V gene lookup returns CDR1 SNHLY and CDR2 FYNNEI. This CDR3 comprises 14 residues. CDR3 protein: CASSGGGGENEQYF. CDR3 nucleotide sequence: TGTGCCAGCAGTGGGGGGGGGGGCGAAAACGAGCAGTACTTC.

The chain joins TRBV27 to TRBJ1-5, with D unresolved. Germline CDR1 reads MNHEY; CDR2 reads SMNVEV (reference sequence). The CDR3 spans 15 residues. V lost 5 bases and J 1 base, leaving 12 bases between the germline ends. The CDR3 protein is CASSPTVNSNQPQHF. The CDR3 DNA reads TGTGCCAGCAGTCCGACGGTCAACAGCAATCAGCCCCAGCATTTT.

This rearrangement joins TRBV12-3 or TRBV12-4 to TRBJ2-5; TRBD1 is a possible D gene (5 bases). The length of the CDR3 is 14 residues. Trimming removed 5 bases at V and 11 bases at J, with 21 bases between. For the CDR3, the DNA is TGTGCCAGCAGTGTGTCAGGTGTGGACAATGAGCAGTACTTC. This encodes CASSVSGVDNEQYF.

This chain connects TRBV25-1 to TRBJ2-3; tentative D call: TRBD1 (6 bases). This CDR3 spans 14 amino acids. Germline lookup yields CDR1 MGHDK and CDR2 SYGVNS. Trimming cost V 7 bases and J 3 bases, with 14 bases left between them. CDR3 region: CASTSNTGTDTQYF. The CDR3 DNA follows: TGTGCCAGCACCTCTAACACAGGGACAGATACGCAGTATTTT. The whole variable domain, filled in from reference TRBV25-1 and TRBJ2-3, reads EADIYQTPRYLVIGTGKKITLECSQTMGHDKMYWYQQDPGMELHLIHYSYGVNSTEKGDLSSESTVSRIRTEHFPLTLESARPSHTSQYLCASTSNTGTDTQYFGPGTRLTVL.

Only a few counts were recorded for this clonotype. CDR3 in DNA: TGTGCCAGCGATGCGGGGGGATACACAGATACGCAGTATTTT. The encoded protein is CASDAGGYTDTQYF. The genes are TRBV7-3 and TRBJ2-3; 8 positions match TRBD2. The V and J ends lost 8 bases and 2 bases, in that order; junction bases with no gene match: 6. This CDR3 is 14 amino acids long. Per the germline V gene, CDR1 is SGHTA and CDR2 is FQGTGA.

This clonotype was counted between two and nine times. Sequence at one end of the junction differs from germline and may be a read error. The V call is TRBV10-3, the J call TRBJ2-1; 8 nucleotides match TRBD2. CDR1 and CDR2 from the germline V gene are ENHRY and SYGVKD. There are 16 residues in the CDR3. CDR3 sequence reads: CAISESGGASHNEQFF. CDR3 in DNA: TGTGCCATCAGTGAGTCCGGGGGGGCCTCCCACAATGAGCAGTTCTTC.

The J gene is TRBJ2-1, the V gene TRBV12-3 or TRBV12-4; TRBD1 matches 7 bases. J gave up 7 bases and V 5 bases, and 8 bases lay outside the gene matches. The CDR3 has 14 residues. CDR3 bases: TGTGCCAGCAGTCTACAGGGGATCGGGAATGAGCAGTTCTTC. This gives the protein CASSLQGIGNEQFF.

The genes are TRBV12-3 or TRBV12-4 and TRBJ2-7; a possible D gene is TRBD2 (5 bases). V was clipped by 5 bases and J by 0 bases, with 14 bases between them. The CDR3 is made up of 15 amino acids. CDR3 amino acids: CASSNGLGSSYEQYF. In nucleotides, the CDR3 is TGTGCCAGCAGTAATGGACTGGGGAGCTCCTACGAGCAGTACTTC.

The chain links TRBV12-3 or TRBV12-4 to TRBJ1-2, with D possibly TRBD1 on 5 matching bases. The CDR3 length is 14 residues. V dropped 6 bases and J dropped 8 bases, with 19 bases sitting between them. The CDR3 is CASRTLGAGYGYTF. In DNA form, the CDR3 reads TGTGCCAGCAGGACTCTTGGTGCAGGGTACGGCTACACCTTC.

This clonotype was recorded a few times. This chain connects TRBV27 to TRBJ2-5; D is unresolved. CDR1 and CDR2 from the germline V gene are MNHEY and SMNVEV (reference sequence). The CDR3 covers 12 residues. V was cut by 8 bases and J by 11 bases, with 18 bases left in between. CDR3 amino acids: CASYRDNNEQYF. In DNA form, the CDR3 reads TGTGCCAGCTACCGCGATAACAATGAGCAGTACTTC.

A few counts support this clonotype. This chain's CDR3 is CSVEDKGTGIYNEQFF. The CDR3 nucleotides read TGCAGCGTTGAAGATAAAGGGACAGGTATATACAATGAGCAGTTCTTC. The rearrangement links TRBV29-1 to TRBJ2-1, with 8 positions matching TRBD1. This CDR3 is built from 16 residues. J gave up 4 bases and V 0 bases, and 8 bases lay outside the gene matches. Germline CDR1 is SQVTM and CDR2 is ANQGSEA.

V gene TRBV7-8 combines with J gene TRBJ2-1; a weak D match, TRBD2 (5 bases). The CDR3 extends over 16 amino acids. The V and J ends lost 5 bases and 0 bases respectively, with 14 bases between them. Germline-derived CDR1 and CDR2 are SGHVS and FQNEAQ. CDR3 sequence: CASSRRGASSYNEQFF. The CDR3 nucleotides read TGTGCCAGCAGCCGCCGGGGTGCCAGCTCCTACAATGAGCAGTTCTTC.

The CDR3 DNA reads TGTGCCAGCAGTTACGACGGGTTTGATGGCTACACCTTC. Its translation is CASSYDGFDGYTF. This sequence joins TRBV6-6 and TRBJ1-2; unclear D gene. Germline values: CDR1 MNHNY, CDR2 SVGAGI (reference sequence). The CDR3 has 13 amino acids. Between the trimmed V and J ends, which lost 2 bases and 6 bases, there was a span of 10 bases.